These 3 T cell receptor beta chains came from one sample sequenced in a study of identifying expanded T cells in peripheral blood. TCRdb keeps only in-frame clones here, not all; method: immunoSEQ multiplex PCR. This repertoire shows 80,000 to 95,000 clones, around 89% found once; its top ten account for around 4.1%. The sample comprised blood. The receptor source for this set is a person between 18 and 69 years old in good health.

V gene TRBV10-2 combines with J gene TRBJ2-7; D possibly corresponds to TRBD1 (6 bases). The germline V gene has CDR1 WSHSY and CDR2 SAAADI. This CDR3 has 14 amino acids. V lost 6 bases and J 2 bases, leaving 14 bases between the germline ends. For the CDR3, the DNA is TGCGCCAGCAGGCCGGGACACCTCACCTACGAGCAGTACTTC. Translating gives CASRPGHLTYEQYF.

This sequence joins TRBV28 and TRBJ1-2; no definite D call. The CDR3 sequence is 15 residues long. Trimming took 1 base from V and 6 from J, leaving 15 bases between them. Germline V gene sequence: CDR1 MDHEN, CDR2 SYDVKM. The CDR3 spells CASSLYSGVGDGYTF. The CDR3 DNA reads TGTGCCAGCAGTTTATATTCCGGGGTGGGTGATGGCTACACCTTC.

The chain is built from TRBV18 and TRBJ1-1; maybe TRBD1 (5 bases). The CDR3 is made up of 13 amino acids. Looked up from germline, CDR1 is KGHSH and CDR2 is LQKENI. V was cut by 6 bases and J by 1 base, with 9 bases left in between. CDR3 loop: CASSRDRNTEAFF. In nucleotides, the CDR3 is TGTGCCAGCTCCCGCGACAGGAACACTGAAGCTTTCTTT.